The clone carrying this T cell receptor beta chain was found many times. Its antigen is not known. Indicated time point: persistent/refractory GD, antithyroid drugs over 5 years with positive TRAb. There was RNA extracted from PBMCs, and the TCR library was made from it. The data belong to a study of regulatory T cells in long-lasting Graves disease. Looked up from germline, CDR1 is ENHRY and CDR2 is SYGVKD. Trimming removed 5 bases from V and 6 bases from J, with 13 bases in between. There are 14 residues in the CDR3. Study-level findings and limits: Patients with persistent Graves' had lower TCR diversity than newly diagnosed patients. Persistent disease was associated with favored TRBV28 usage and with favored use of TRBJ1-2 and TRBJ2-5. In persistent patients, shared public clonotypes (2,741) outnumbered those in new patients (nearly 1,000). Analysis covered peripheral blood alone, not thyroid tissue.

Sequencing libraries for TCR beta were prepared with iRepertoire HTBI primers and Arm-PCR of CDR3 regions. One entry per CDR3 protein results from TCRdb running MiXCR on the multiplex PCR reads. Counted here are about 660,000 distinct CDR3 sequences, around 30% occurring once; the ten biggest clones make up roughly 41%. This clonotype originated in a female donor with Graves disease. The genes are TRBV10-3 and TRBJ1-4, with D possibly TRBD1 on 6 matching bases. The material sequenced was peripheral blood mononuclear cells (PBMCs), taken when the disease was refractory, from a patient treated with antithyroid drugs. Here the CDR3 reads CAISNQGRDEKLFF. CDR3 coding DNA: TGTGCCATCAGTAATCAGGGGAGAGATGAAAAACTGTTTTTT.